This T cell receptor beta chain was found in a study of graft-versus-host responses after intestinal transplantation. Study as a whole: Transplant recipients had multivisceral, liver-intestinal, or isolated intestinal grafts. Study-level points and caveats: Researchers found GvH clones in recipient marrow, and some showed up first in ileum or blood. Early after transplant, HvG declines were associated with peak levels of circulating GvH clones.

Intraepithelial and lamina propria lymphocytes were released after the graft tissue was processed. The repertoire was sequenced with immunoSEQ multiplex PCR; TCRdb's copy has only in-frame clones and lacks some. The sample records around 13,000 clones, around 70% being singletons. With regard to this clone: Its antigen is unknown.

This CDR3 has 10 residues. With 8 bases removed from V and 6 bases from J, the gap between germline ends came to 8 bases. Germline V gives CDR1 SQVTM, CDR2 ANQGSEA. The chain links TRBV29-1 to TRBJ2-1; D gene unclear. This material consisted of ileum tissue, taken 16 days after intestinal transplant. The origin of this receptor is a human patient who received an intestinal transplant, so some T cells may come from the graft donor. CDR3 protein: CSSGVNEQFF. In nucleotides, the CDR3 is TGCAGCTCAGGCGTCAATGAGCAGTTCTTC.